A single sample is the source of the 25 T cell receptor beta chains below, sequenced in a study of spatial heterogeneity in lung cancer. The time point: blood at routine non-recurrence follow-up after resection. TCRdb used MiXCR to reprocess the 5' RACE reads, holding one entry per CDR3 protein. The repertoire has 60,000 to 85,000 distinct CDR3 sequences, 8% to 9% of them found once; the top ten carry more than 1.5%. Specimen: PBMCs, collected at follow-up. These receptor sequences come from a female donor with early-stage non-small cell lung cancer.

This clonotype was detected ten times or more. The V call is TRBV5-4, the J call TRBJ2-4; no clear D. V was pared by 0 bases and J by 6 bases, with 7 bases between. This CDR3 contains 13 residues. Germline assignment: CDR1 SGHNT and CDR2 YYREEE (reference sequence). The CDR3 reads CASSLEGVNIQYF. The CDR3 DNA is TGTGCCAGCAGCTTGGAGGGCGTAAACATTCAGTACTTC.

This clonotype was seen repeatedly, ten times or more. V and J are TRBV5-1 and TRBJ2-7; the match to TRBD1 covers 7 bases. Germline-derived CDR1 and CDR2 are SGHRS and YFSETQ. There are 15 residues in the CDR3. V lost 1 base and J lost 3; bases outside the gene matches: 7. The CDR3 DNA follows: TGCGCCAGCAGCTTGCCGACAGGGACGATCTACGAGCAGTACTTC. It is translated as CASSLPTGTIYEQYF.

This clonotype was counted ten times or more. CDR3 sequence reads: CASSETGGGTEAFF. The CDR3 region has the DNA TGCGCCAGCAGTGAGACAGGGGGAGGGACTGAAGCTTTCTTT. V gene TRBV10-2 combines with J gene TRBJ1-1; 8 bases align to TRBD1. This CDR3 has 14 amino acids. Germline CDR1 WSHSY, CDR2 SAAADI. J gave up 5 bases and V 2 bases, and 4 bases lay outside the gene matches.

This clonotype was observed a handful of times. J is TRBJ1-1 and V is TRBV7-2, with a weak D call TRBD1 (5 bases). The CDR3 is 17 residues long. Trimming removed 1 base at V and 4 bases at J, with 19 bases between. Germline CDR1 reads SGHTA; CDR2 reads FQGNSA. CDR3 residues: CASSLGYGAGERTEAFF. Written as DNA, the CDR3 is TGTGCCAGCAGCTTAGGGTATGGTGCGGGGGAGCGCACTGAAGCTTTCTTT.

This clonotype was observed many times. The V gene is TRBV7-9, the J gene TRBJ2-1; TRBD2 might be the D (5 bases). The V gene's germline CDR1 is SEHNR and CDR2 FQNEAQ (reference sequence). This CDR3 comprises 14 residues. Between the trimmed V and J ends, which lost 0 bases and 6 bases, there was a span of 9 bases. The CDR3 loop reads CASSLAGMVNEQFF. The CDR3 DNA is TGTGCCAGCAGCTTAGCCGGGATGGTCAATGAGCAGTTCTTC.

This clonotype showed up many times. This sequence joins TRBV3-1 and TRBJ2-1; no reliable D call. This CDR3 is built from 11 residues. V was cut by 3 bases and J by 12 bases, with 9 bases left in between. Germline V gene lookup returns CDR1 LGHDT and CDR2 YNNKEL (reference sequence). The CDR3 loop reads CASSQDYGQFF. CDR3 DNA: TGTGCCAGCAGCCAGGATTACGGGCAGTTCTTC.

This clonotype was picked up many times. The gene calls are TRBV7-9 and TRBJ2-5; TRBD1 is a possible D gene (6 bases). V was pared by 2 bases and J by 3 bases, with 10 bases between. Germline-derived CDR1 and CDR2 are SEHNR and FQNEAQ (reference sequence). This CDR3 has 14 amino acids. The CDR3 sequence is CASSLWAGEETQYF. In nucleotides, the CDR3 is TGTGCCAGCAGCTTATGGGCAGGGGAAGAGACCCAGTACTTC. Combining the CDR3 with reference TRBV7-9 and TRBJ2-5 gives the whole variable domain DTGVSQNPRHKITKRGQNVTFRCDPISEHNRLYWYRQTLGQGPEFLTYFQNEAQLEKSRLLSDRFSAERPKGSFSTLEIQRTEQGDSAMYLCASSLWAGEETQYFGPGTRLLVL.

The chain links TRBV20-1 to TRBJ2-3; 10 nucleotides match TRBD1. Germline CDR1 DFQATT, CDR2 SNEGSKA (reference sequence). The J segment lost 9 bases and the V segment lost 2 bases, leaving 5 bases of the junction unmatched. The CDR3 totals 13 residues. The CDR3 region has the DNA TGCAGTGCTAGACGACGACAGGGGGCAACGCAGTATTTT. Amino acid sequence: CSARRRQGATQYF.

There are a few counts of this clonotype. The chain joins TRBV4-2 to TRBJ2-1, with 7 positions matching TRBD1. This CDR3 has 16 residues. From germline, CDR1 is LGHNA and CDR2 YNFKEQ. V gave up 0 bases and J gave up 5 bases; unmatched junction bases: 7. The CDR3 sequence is CASSQEGTDWNNEQFF. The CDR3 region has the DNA TGTGCCAGCAGCCAAGAGGGGACAGATTGGAACAATGAGCAGTTCTTC.

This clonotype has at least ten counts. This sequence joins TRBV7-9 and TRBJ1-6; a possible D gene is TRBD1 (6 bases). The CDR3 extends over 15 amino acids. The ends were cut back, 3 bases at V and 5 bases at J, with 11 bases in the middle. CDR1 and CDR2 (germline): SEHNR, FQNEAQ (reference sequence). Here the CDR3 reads CASSFLDRNNSPLHF. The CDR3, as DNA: TGTGCCAGCAGCTTTTTGGACAGAAATAATTCACCCCTCCACTTT.

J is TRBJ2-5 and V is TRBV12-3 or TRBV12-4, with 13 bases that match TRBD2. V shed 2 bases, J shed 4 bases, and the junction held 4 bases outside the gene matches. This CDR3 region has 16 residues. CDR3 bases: TGTGCCAGCAGTTTAACTAGCGGGAGGGCCGGAGAGACCCAGTACTTC. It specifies CASSLTSGRAGETQYF.

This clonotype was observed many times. The CDR3 sequence: CASSFDRTYEQYF. Here the CDR3 DNA reads TGTGCCAGCAGTTTCGACAGGACCTACGAGCAGTACTTC. This chain uses TRBV12-3 or TRBV12-4 with TRBJ2-7, with a weak D call TRBD1 (6 bases). Trimming cost V 3 bases and J 2 bases, with 8 bases left between them. The CDR3 has 13 amino acids.

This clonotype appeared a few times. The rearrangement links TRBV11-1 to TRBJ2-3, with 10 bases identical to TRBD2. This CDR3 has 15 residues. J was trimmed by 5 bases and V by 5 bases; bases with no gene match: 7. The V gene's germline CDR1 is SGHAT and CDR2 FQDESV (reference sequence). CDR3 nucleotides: TGTGCCAGCAGCCCACTAGCGGGAACGGGAGATACGCAGTATTTT. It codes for CASSPLAGTGDTQYF.

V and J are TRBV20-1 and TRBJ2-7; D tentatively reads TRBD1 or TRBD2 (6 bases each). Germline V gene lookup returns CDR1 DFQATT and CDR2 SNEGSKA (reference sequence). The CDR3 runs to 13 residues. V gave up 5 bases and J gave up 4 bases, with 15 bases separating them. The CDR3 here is CSARVGGDYEQYF. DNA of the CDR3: TGCAGTGCTCGGGTCGGGGGCGATTACGAGCAGTACTTC.

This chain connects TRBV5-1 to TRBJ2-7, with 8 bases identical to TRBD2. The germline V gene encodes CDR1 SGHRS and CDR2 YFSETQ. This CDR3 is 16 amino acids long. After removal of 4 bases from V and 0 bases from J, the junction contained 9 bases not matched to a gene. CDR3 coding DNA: TGCGCCAGCAGCCAACTAGCGGCCGGCAGCTCCTACGAGCAGTACTTC. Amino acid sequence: CASSQLAAGSSYEQYF.

Here the CDR3 reads CSARDSRGATGELFF. For the CDR3, the DNA is TGCAGTGCTAGAGATTCGAGGGGCGCAACCGGGGAGCTGTTTTTT. The V gene is TRBV20-1, the J gene TRBJ2-2; D assignment may be TRBD1 or TRBD2 (5 bases each). CDR1 and CDR2 (germline): DFQATT, SNEGSKA (reference sequence). V lost 0 bases and J 5 bases, leaving 13 bases between the germline ends. The CDR3 has 15 residues.

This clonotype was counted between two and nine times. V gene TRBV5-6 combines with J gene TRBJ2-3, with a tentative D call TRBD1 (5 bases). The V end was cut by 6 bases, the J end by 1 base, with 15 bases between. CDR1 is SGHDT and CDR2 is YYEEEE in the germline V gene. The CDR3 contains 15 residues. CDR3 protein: CASTQWGVGTDTQYF. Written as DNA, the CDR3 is TGTGCCAGCACCCAGTGGGGCGTCGGCACAGATACGCAGTATTTT.

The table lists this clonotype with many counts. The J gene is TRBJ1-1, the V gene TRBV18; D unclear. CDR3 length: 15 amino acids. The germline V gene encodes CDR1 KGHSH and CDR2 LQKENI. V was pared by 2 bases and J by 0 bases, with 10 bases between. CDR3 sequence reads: CASSPIMGLNTEAFF. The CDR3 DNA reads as TGTGCCAGCTCACCAATTATGGGTTTGAACACTGAAGCTTTCTTT.

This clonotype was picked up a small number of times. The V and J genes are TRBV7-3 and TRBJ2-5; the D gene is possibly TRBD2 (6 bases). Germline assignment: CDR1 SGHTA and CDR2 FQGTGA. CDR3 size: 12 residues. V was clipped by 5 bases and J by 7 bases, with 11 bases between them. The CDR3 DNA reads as TGTGCCAGCAGCCTCCTGGGGGGGACCCAGTACTTC. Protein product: CASSLLGGTQYF.

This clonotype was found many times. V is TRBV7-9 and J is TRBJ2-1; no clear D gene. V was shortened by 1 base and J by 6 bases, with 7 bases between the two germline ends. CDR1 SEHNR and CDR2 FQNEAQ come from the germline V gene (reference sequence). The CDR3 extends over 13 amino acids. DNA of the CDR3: TGTGCCAGCAGCTTAGGAGCGTCCAATGAGCAGTTCTTC. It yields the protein CASSLGASNEQFF.

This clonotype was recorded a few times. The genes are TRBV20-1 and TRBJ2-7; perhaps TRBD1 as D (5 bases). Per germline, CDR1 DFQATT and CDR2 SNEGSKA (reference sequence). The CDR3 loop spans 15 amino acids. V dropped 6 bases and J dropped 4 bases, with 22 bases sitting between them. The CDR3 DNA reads TGCAGTGCGCAGGGTCTACTCGTCGAAGGGTACGAGCAGTACTTC. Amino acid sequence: CSAQGLLVEGYEQYF.

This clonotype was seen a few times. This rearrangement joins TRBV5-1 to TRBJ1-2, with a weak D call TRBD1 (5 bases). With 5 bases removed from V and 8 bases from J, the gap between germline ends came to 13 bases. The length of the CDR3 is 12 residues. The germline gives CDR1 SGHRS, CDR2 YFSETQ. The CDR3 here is CASRRGNLGYTF. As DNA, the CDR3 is TGCGCCAGCAGAAGGGGAAATCTGGGCTACACCTTC. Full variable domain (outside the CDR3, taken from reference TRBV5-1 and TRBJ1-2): KAGVTQTPRYLIKTRGQQVTLSCSPISGHRSVSWYQQTPGQGLQFLFEYFSETQRNKGNFPGRFSGRQFSNSRSEMNVSTLELGDSALYLCASRRGNLGYTFGSGTRLTVV.

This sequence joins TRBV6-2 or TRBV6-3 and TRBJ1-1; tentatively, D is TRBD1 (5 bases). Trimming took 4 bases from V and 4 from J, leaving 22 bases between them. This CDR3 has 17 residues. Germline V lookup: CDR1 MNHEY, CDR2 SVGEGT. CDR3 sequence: CASSWRPDGAGGTEAFF. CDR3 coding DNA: TGTGCCAGCAGTTGGAGACCGGACGGTGCGGGGGGCACTGAAGCTTTCTTT.

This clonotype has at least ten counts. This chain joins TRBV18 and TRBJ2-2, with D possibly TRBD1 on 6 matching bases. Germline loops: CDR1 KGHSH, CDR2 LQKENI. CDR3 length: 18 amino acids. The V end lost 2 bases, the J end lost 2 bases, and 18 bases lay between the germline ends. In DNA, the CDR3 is TGTGCCAGCTCACCATTCCGCCCGGCAGGGACAAACACCGGGGAGCTGTTTTTT. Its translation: CASSPFRPAGTNTGELFF.

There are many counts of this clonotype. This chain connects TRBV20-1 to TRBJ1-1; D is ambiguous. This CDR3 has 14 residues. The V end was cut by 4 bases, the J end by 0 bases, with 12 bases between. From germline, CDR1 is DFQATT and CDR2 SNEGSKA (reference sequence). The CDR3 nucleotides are TGCAGTGCTACACCCCCTAGCCTGAACACTGAAGCTTTCTTT. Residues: CSATPPSLNTEAFF.